Below are 21 T cell receptor beta chains sequenced from a single sample in a study of blood T cell repertoires in COVID-19. Measured with immunoSEQ multiplex PCR; TCRdb has only the in-frame clones, and not every one. The sample lists about 310,000 clones, 90% occurring once. The source material was peripheral blood. The receptors stem from a woman aged 40-49 years with COVID-19, enrolled during active disease.

The rearrangement links TRBV6-2 or TRBV6-3 to TRBJ2-6; a possible D gene is TRBD2 (5 bases). The CDR3 loop spans 15 amino acids. Germline V gene data show CDR1 as MNHEY and CDR2 as SVGEGT. V dropped 3 bases and J dropped 1 base, with 7 bases sitting between them. The CDR3 is CASSYRGSGANVLTF. DNA of the CDR3: TGTGCCAGCAGTTATCGCGGGTCTGGGGCCAACGTCCTGACTTTC.

This chain's CDR3 is CASSPTGGGNQPQHF. In nucleotides, the CDR3 is TGTGCCAGCAGTCCCACAGGGGGGGGCAATCAGCCCCAGCATTTT. The V call is TRBV6-2 or TRBV6-3, the J call TRBJ1-5; 8 nucleotides line up with TRBD1. The CDR3 length is 15 residues. V lost 5 bases, J lost 2 bases, and 5 bases stayed unmatched. Germline-derived CDR1 and CDR2 are MNHEY and SVGEGT.

The rearrangement uses TRBV6-1 and TRBJ1-5; tentative D call: TRBD1 (5 bases). Looked up from germline, CDR1 is MNHNS and CDR2 is SASEGT. The ends were cut back, 1 base at V and 5 bases at J, with 18 bases in the middle. The CDR3 runs to 17 residues. CDR3 DNA: TGTGCCAGCAGTGAAGGTAGAACGGCGGAAGGGGATCAGCCCCAGCATTTT. This translates into CASSEGRTAEGDQPQHF.

The genes are TRBV7-9 and TRBJ1-3; 7 bases match TRBD1. Germline V lookup: CDR1 SEHNR, CDR2 FQNEAQ (reference sequence). The CDR3 sequence is 14 residues long. With 6 bases clipped from V and 1 base from J, the junction kept 3 bases outside the gene matches. The CDR3 spells CASRPTGSGNTIYF. CDR3 bases: TGTGCCAGCAGACCGACAGGGTCTGGAAACACCATATATTTT.

The chain combines TRBV2 with TRBJ1-1; D may be TRBD1 (6 bases). The germline V gene has CDR1 SNHLY and CDR2 FYNNEI. This CDR3 region has 13 residues. V was trimmed by 9 bases and J by 6 bases, leaving 17 bases between them. The CDR3 loop reads CARRHRAIAEAFF. For the CDR3, the DNA is TGTGCCAGAAGGCACAGGGCTATAGCTGAAGCTTTCTTT.

The chain combines TRBV5-1 with TRBJ1-1; 7 bases match TRBD1. After removal of 4 bases from V and 1 base from J, the junction contained 7 bases not matched to a gene. The length of the CDR3 is 15 residues. In germline, CDR1 is SGHRS, CDR2 YFSETQ. The CDR3 DNA follows: TGCGCCAGCAGCAGCCGGACAGGTGAGAACACTGAAGCTTTCTTT. Protein sequence: CASSSRTGENTEAFF.

The chain recombines TRBV28 with TRBJ2-1; 10 bases align to TRBD2. Germline lookup yields CDR1 MDHEN and CDR2 SYDVKM. V shed 5 bases, J shed 4 bases, and the junction held 8 bases outside the gene matches. The CDR3 is 16 residues long. CDR3 sequence reads: CASSPTGTSAYNEQFF. Here the CDR3 DNA reads TGTGCCAGCAGTCCGACCGGGACTAGCGCTTACAATGAGCAGTTCTTC.

The V call is TRBV9, the J call TRBJ2-5; TRBD2 aligns across 7 bases. This CDR3 contains 14 residues. V shed 5 bases and J 4 bases; nucleotides not matched to a gene: 8. The V gene's germline CDR1 is SGDLS and CDR2 YYNGEE. Written as DNA, the CDR3 is TGTGCCAGCAGTGTAACCGGGACTACAGAGACCCAGTACTTC. Amino acid sequence: CASSVTGTTETQYF. The full variable domain, with the rest looked up from reference TRBV9 and TRBJ2-5, is DSGVTQTPKHLITATGQRVTLRCSPRSGDLSVYWYQQSLDQGLQFLIQYYNGEERAKGNILERFSAQQFPDLHSELNLSSLELGDSALYFCASSVTGTTETQYFGPGTRLLVL.

This clone appeared once. The same CDR3 arises from other DNA sequences in this sample as well. The chain uses TRBV18 and TRBJ1-1; D might be TRBD1 (5 bases). V was pared by 6 bases and J by 4 bases, with 15 bases between. The germline CDR1 and CDR2 sequences are KGHSH and LQKENI. The CDR3 runs to 14 residues. The CDR3 DNA reads TGTGCCAGCTCCCCTTCCACCGGGGGCACTGAAGCTTTCTTT. Amino acid sequence: CASSPSTGGTEAFF.

This chain uses TRBV12-5 with TRBJ1-2; no firm D call. The length of the CDR3 is 14 residues. Germline lookup yields CDR1 LGHNT and CDR2 FRNRAP. Trimming cost V 4 bases and J 3 bases, with 12 bases left between them. In DNA form, the CDR3 reads TGTGCTAGTGGTTCCCTGGTCGCGGACTATGGCTACACCTTC. The encoded protein is CASGSLVADYGYTF.

The chain is built from TRBV18 and TRBJ2-7, with TRBD2 identical over 8 bases. The trim removed 2 bases at V and 2 bases at J, leaving 5 bases unmatched. CDR3 length equals 15 residues. In germline, CDR1 is KGHSH, CDR2 LQKENI. CDR3 in amino acids: CASSPRAGDPYEQYF. As DNA, the CDR3 is TGTGCCAGCTCACCAAGAGCGGGAGACCCCTACGAGCAGTACTTC.

The chain links TRBV4-1 to TRBJ2-7; the D gene is possibly TRBD1 (5 bases). The germline gives CDR1 MGHRA, CDR2 YSYEKL. CDR3 length: 13 amino acids. Trimming shortened V by 1 base and J by 4 bases, and 8 bases separated the two germline ends. CDR3 nucleotide sequence: TGCGCCAGCAGCCAAGTGGGGCAGTACGAGCAGTACTTC. Protein product: CASSQVGQYEQYF.

The gene calls are TRBV4-3 and TRBJ1-3, with TRBD1 matching 11 bases. CDR3 length: 15 amino acids. Trimming at V came to 4 bases and at J to 9 bases, leaving 8 bases not matched to a gene. Germline CDR1 reads LGHNA; CDR2 reads YSLEER. In DNA, the CDR3 is TGCGCCAGCAGCCTAAACCCCGGGACAGGGGGCACCATATATTTT. Protein: CASSLNPGTGGTIYF.

The CDR3 nucleotides are TGTGCCAGCAGTCCGATAGGGGGTTCGAACACTGAAGCTTTCTTT. Translating gives CASSPIGGSNTEAFF. The V gene is TRBV27, the J gene TRBJ1-1; a weak D match, TRBD1 (6 bases). The V gene's germline CDR1 is MNHEY and CDR2 SMNVEV (reference sequence). Trimming shortened V by 5 bases and J by 1 base, and 14 bases separated the two germline ends. CDR3 length: 15 amino acids.

CDR3: CASSRQGWQPQHF. CDR3 in DNA: TGTGCCAGCAGTCGACAGGGCTGGCAGCCCCAGCATTTT. This chain uses TRBV6-5 with TRBJ1-5, with 7 bases that match TRBD1. The CDR3 consists of 13 residues. V lost 5 bases and J lost 7; bases outside the gene matches: 5. Germline assignment: CDR1 MNHEY and CDR2 SVGAGI.

The V and J genes are TRBV9 and TRBJ1-6; 10 bases fit TRBD1. This CDR3 region has 15 residues. J lost 10 bases, V lost 0 bases, and 4 bases had no gene match. From germline, CDR1 is SGDLS and CDR2 YYNGEE. This chain's CDR3 is CASSVVGTGVSPLHF. As DNA, the CDR3 is TGTGCCAGCAGCGTAGTCGGGACAGGGGTCTCACCCCTCCACTTT.

The chain joins TRBV5-4 to TRBJ1-1; 7 bases fit TRBD1. CDR1 is SGHNT, CDR2 YYREEE, per germline (reference sequence). This CDR3 contains 16 residues. J was trimmed by 0 bases and V by 0 bases; bases with no gene match: 5. The CDR3 loop reads CASSLERGQLNTEAFF. The CDR3 bases are TGTGCCAGCAGCTTGGAGAGGGGACAGCTGAACACTGAAGCTTTCTTT.

The chain is built from TRBV29-1 and TRBJ1-2; 8 nucleotides line up with TRBD1. The CDR3 contains 12 residues. J was trimmed by 4 bases and V by 7 bases; bases with no gene match: 5. CDR1 and CDR2 from the germline V gene are SQVTM and ANQGSEA. The CDR3 loop is CSDTTGGYGYTF. Here the CDR3 DNA reads TGCAGCGATACAACAGGGGGCTATGGCTACACCTTC.

The chain has TRBV2 and TRBJ1-1; TRBD1 agrees at 8 bases. CDR1 SNHLY and CDR2 FYNNEI come from the germline V gene. There are 11 residues in the CDR3. V dropped 6 bases and J dropped 10; count of bases not matched to a gene: 4. The CDR3 is CASSPGQGAFF. The CDR3 region has the DNA TGTGCCAGCAGCCCCGGACAGGGAGCTTTCTTT.

The chain has TRBV7-6 and TRBJ1-3, with D perhaps TRBD1 (6 bases). The CDR3 contains 14 residues. CDR1 SGHVS and CDR2 FNYEAQ come from the germline V gene. The V end lost 7 bases, the J end lost 1 base, and 11 bases lay between the germline ends. The CDR3 DNA follows: TGTGCCAGCAAAAAAGGGGGATCTGGAAACACCATATATTTT. Translating gives CASKKGGSGNTIYF.

This chain links TRBV7-2 with TRBJ2-3, with D possibly matching TRBD2 (6 bases). Per the germline V gene, CDR1 is SGHTA and CDR2 is FQGNSA. The CDR3 is 16 residues long. Trimming took off 3 bases at V and 0 bases at J, with 13 bases between the two ends. In DNA, the CDR3 is TGTGCCAGCAGCTTTGTCGCGGGGACTAGCACAGATACGCAGTATTTT. This translates into CASSFVAGTSTDTQYF.